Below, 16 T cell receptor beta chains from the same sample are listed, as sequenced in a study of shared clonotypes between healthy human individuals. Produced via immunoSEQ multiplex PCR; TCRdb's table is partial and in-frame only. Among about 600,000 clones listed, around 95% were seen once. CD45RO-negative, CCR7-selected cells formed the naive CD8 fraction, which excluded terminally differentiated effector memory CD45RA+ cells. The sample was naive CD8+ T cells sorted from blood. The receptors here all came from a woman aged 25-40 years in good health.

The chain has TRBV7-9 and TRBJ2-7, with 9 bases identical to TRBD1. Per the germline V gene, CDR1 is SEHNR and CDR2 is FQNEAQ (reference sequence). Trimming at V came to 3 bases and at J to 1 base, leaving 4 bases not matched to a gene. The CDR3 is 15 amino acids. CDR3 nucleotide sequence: TGTGCCAGCAGCTTTGGGGACAGGGTGTCCTACGAGCAGTACTTC. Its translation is CASSFGDRVSYEQYF.

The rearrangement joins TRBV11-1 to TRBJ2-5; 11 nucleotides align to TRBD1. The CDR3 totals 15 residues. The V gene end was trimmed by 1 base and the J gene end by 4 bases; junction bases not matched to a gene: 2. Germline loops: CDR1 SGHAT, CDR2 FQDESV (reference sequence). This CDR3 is CASSLVGTGGETQYF. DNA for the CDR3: TGTGCCAGCAGCTTAGTAGGGACAGGGGGAGAGACCCAGTACTTC.

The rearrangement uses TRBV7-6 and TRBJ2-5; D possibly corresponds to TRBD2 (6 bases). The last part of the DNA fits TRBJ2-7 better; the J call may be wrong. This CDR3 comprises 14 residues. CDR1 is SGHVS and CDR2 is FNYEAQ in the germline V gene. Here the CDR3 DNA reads TGTGCCAGCAGCCCGGGGGTGAGTTTGAGCGAGCAGTACTTC. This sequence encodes CASSPGVSLSEQYF.

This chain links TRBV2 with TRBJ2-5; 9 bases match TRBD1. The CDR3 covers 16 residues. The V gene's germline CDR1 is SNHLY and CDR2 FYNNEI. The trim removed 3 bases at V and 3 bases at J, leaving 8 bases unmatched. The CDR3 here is CASSDLGQGNEETQYF. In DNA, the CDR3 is TGTGCCAGCAGTGACCTGGGACAGGGTAACGAAGAGACCCAGTACTTC.

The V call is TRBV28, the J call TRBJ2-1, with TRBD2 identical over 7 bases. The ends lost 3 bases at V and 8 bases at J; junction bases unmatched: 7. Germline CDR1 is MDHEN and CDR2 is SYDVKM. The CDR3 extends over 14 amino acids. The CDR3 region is CASSFGREWDEQFF. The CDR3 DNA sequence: TGTGCCAGCAGTTTTGGGCGGGAGTGGGATGAGCAGTTCTTC.

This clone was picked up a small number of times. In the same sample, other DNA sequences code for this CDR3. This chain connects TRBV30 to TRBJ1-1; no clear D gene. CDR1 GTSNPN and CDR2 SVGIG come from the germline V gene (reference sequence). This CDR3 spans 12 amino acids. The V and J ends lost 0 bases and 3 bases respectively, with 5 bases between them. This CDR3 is CAWSVGYTEAFF. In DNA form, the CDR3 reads TGTGCCTGGAGTGTTGGATACACTGAAGCTTTCTTT.

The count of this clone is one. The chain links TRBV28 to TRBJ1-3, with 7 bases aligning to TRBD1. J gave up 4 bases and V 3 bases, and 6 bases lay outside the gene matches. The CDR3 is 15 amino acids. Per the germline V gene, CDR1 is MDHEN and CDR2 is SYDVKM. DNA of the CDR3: TGTGCCAGCAGTTTCCTCCCGGGACAGGGAAACACCATATATTTT. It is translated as CASSFLPGQGNTIYF.

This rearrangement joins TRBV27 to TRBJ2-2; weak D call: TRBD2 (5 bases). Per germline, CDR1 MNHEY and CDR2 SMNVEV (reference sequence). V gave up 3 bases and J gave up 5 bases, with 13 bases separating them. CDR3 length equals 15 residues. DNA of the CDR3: TGTGCCAGCAGTTTGGAACTAGGCGCGACCGGGGAGCTGTTTTTT. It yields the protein CASSLELGATGELFF.

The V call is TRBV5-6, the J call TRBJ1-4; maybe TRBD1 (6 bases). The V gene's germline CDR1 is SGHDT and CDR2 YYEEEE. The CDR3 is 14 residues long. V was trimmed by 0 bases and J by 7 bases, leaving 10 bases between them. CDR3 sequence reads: CASSLEGGREKLFF. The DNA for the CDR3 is TGTGCCAGCAGCTTGGAGGGGGGGCGTGAAAAACTGTTTTTT. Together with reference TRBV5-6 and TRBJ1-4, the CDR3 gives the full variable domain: DAGVTQSPTHLIKTRGQQVTLRCSPKSGHDTVSWYQQALGQGPQFIFQYYEEEERQRGNFPDRFSGHQFPNYSSELNVNALLLGDSALYLCASSLEGGREKLFFGSGTQLSVL.

CDR3 region: CASSPGSYEQYF. The CDR3, as DNA: TGTGCCAGCAGCCCTGGCTCCTACGAGCAGTACTTC. The chain employs TRBV5-4 and TRBJ2-7; no definite D call. Trimming removed 4 bases at V and 0 bases at J, with 5 bases between. Per the germline V gene, CDR1 is SGHNT and CDR2 is YYREEE (reference sequence). The CDR3 runs to 12 residues.

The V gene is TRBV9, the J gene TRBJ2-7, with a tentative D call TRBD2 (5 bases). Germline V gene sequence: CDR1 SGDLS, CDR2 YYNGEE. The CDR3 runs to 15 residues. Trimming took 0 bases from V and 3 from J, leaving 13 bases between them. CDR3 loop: CASSVARDAYYEQYF. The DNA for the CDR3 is TGTGCCAGCAGCGTAGCTCGGGATGCCTACTACGAGCAGTACTTC.

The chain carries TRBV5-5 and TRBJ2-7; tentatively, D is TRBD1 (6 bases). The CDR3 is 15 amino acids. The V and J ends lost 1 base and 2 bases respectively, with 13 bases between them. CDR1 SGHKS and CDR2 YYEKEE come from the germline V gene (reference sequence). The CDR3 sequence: CASSLSWDNPYEQYF. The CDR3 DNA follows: TGTGCCAGCAGCTTGTCATGGGACAACCCCTACGAGCAGTACTTC.

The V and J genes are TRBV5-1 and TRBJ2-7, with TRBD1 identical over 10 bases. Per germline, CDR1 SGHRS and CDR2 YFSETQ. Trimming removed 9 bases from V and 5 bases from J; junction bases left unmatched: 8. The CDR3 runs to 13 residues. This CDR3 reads CATRQGAGNEQYF. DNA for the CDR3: TGCGCCACCCGACAGGGGGCTGGCAACGAGCAGTACTTC. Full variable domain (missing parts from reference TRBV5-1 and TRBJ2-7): KAGVTQTPRYLIKTRGQQVTLSCSPISGHRSVSWYQQTPGQGLQFLFEYFSETQRNKGNFPGRFSGRQFSNSRSEMNVSTLELGDSALYLCATRQGAGNEQYFGPGTRLTVT.

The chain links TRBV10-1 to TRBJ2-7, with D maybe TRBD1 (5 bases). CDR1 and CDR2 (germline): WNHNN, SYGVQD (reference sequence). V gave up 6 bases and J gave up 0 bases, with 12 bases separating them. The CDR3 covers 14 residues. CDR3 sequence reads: CASSERQGSYEQYF. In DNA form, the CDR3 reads TGCGCCAGCAGCGAAAGGCAGGGCTCCTACGAGCAGTACTTC.

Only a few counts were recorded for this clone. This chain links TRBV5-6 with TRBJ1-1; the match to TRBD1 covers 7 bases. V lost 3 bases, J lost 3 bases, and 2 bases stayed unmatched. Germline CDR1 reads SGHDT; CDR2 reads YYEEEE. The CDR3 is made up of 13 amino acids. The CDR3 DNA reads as TGTGCCAGCAGCTACACAGGGGACACTGAAGCTTTCTTT. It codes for CASSYTGDTEAFF.

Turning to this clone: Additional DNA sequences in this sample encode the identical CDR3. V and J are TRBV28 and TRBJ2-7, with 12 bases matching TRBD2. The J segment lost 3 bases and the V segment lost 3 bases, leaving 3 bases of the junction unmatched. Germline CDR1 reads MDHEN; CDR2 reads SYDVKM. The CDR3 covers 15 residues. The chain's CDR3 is CASSFRLAGVYEQYF. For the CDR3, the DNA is TGTGCCAGCAGTTTCCGACTAGCGGGAGTCTACGAGCAGTACTTC.